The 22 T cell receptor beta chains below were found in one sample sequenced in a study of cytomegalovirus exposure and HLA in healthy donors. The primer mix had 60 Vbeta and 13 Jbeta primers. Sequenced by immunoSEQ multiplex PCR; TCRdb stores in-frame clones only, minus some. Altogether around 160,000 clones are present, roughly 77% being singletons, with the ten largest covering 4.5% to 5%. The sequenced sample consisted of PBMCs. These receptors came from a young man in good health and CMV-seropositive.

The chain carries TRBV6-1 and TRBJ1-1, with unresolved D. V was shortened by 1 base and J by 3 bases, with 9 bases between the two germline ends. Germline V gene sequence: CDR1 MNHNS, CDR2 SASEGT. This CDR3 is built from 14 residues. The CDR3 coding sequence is TGTGCCAGCAGTGAAGGCCATAGATACACTGAAGCTTTCTTT. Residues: CASSEGHRYTEAFF.

This CDR3 is CASSAKQGGGGEAFF. For the CDR3, the DNA is TGTGCCAGCAGCGCTAAGCAGGGAGGGGGAGGTGAAGCTTTCTTT. The rearrangement uses TRBV11-2 and TRBJ1-1; weak D call: TRBD1 (6 bases). The CDR3 contains 15 residues. CDR1 and CDR2 (germline): SGHAT, FQNNGV. V was clipped by 5 bases and J by 7 bases, with 20 bases between them.

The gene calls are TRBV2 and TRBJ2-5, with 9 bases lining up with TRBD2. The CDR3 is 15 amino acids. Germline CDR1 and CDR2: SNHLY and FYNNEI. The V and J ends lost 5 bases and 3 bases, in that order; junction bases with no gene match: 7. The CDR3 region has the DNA TGTGCCAGCAGTAAAGGGGCGGGAGGGGAAGAGACCCAGTACTTC. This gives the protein CASSKGAGGEETQYF.

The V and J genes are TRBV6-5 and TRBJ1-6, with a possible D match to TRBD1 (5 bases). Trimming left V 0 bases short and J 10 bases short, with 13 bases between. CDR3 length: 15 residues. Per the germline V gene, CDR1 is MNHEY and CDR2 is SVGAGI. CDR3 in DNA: TGTGCCAGCAGTTACTCCTTACAGGTGGAATCACCCCTCCACTTT. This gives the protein CASSYSLQVESPLHF.

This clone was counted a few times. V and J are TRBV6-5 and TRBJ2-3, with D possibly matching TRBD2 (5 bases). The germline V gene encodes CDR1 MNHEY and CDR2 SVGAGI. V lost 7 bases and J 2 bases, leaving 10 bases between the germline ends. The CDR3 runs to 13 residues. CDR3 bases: TGTGCCAGCAACTCGCTAGCCACAGATACGCAGTATTTT. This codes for CASNSLATDTQYF.

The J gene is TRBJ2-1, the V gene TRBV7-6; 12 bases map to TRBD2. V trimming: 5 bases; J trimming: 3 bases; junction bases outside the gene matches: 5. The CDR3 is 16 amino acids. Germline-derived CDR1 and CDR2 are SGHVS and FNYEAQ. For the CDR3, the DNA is TGTGCCAGCAGCCCCCGGACTAGCGGGGTCTACAATGAGCAGTTCTTC. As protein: CASSPRTSGVYNEQFF.

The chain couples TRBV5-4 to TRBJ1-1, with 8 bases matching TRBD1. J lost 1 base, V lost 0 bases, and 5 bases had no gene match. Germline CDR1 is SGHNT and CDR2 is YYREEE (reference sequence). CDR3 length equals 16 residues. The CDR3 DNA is TGTGCCAGCAGCTTGGACAGGGGGAGTCGGAACACTGAAGCTTTCTTT. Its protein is CASSLDRGSRNTEAFF.

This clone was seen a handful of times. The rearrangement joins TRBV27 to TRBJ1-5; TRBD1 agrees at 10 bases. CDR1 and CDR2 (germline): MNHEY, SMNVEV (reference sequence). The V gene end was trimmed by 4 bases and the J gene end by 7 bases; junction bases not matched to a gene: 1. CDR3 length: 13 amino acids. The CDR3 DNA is TGTGCCAGCAGTTGGGGACAGGGGCAGCCCCAGCATTTT. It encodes CASSWGQGQPQHF.

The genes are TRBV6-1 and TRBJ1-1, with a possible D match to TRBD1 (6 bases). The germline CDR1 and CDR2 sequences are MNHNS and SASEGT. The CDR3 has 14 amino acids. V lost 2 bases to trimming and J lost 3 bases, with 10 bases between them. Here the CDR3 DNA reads TGTGCCAGCAGTGAATTACAGGGAGACACTGAAGCTTTCTTT. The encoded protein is CASSELQGDTEAFF.

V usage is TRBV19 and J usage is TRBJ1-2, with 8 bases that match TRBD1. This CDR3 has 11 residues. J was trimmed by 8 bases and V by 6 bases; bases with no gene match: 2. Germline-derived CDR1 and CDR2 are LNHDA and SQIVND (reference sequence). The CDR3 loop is CASRNRGGYTF. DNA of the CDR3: TGTGCCAGTAGGAACAGGGGGGGCTACACCTTC.

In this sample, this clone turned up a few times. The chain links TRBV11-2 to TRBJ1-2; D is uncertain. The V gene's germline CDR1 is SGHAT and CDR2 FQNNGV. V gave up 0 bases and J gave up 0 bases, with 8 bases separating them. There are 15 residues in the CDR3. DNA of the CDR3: TGTGCCAGCAGCTTAGAGGCAGGAACTAACTATGGCTACACCTTC. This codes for CASSLEAGTNYGYTF.

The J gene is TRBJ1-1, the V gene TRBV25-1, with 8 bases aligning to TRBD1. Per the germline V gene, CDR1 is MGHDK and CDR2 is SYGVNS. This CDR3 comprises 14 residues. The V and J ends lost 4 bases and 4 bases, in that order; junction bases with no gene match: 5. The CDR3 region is CASSASTGGTEAFF. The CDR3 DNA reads TGTGCCAGCAGTGCGTCAACAGGGGGCACTGAAGCTTTCTTT.

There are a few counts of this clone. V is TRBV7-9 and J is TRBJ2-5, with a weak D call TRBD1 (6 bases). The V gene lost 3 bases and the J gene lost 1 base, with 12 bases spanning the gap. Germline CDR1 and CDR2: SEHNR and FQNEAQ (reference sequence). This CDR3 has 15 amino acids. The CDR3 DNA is TGTGCCAGCAGCTTTAATGTGGGGGCCCAAGAGACCCAGTACTTC. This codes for CASSFNVGAQETQYF. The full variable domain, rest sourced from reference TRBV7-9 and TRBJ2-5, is DTGVSQNPRHKITKRGQNVTFRCDPISEHNRLYWYRQTLGQGPEFLTYFQNEAQLEKSRLLSDRFSAERPKGSFSTLEIQRTEQGDSAMYLCASSFNVGAQETQYFGPGTRLLVL.

CDR3 sequence: CASKDRETEAFF. The CDR3 DNA sequence: TGCGCCAGCAAAGACAGGGAAACTGAAGCTTTCTTT. This chain joins TRBV5-1 and TRBJ1-1; TRBD1 aligns across 7 bases. The J segment lost 5 bases and the V segment lost 6 bases, leaving 4 bases of the junction unmatched. The CDR3 is 12 residues long. The germline gives CDR1 SGHRS, CDR2 YFSETQ.

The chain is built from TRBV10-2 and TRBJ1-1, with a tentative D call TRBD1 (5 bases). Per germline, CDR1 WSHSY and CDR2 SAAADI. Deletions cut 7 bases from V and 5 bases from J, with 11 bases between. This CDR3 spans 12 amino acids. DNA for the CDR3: TGCGCCAGCACGGGGGGAGGGACTGAAGCTTTCTTT. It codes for CASTGGGTEAFF.

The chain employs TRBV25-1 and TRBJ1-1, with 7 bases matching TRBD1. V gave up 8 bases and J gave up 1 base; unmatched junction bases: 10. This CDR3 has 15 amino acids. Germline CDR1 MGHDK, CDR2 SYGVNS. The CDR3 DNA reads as TGTGCCAGCCGTGGGCAGGGGGAGACGAACACTGAAGCTTTCTTT. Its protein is CASRGQGETNTEAFF. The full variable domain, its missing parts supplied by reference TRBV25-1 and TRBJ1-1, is EADIYQTPRYLVIGTGKKITLECSQTMGHDKMYWYQQDPGMELHLIHYSYGVNSTEKGDLSSESTVSRIRTEHFPLTLESARPSHTSQYLCASRGQGETNTEAFFGQGTRLTVV.

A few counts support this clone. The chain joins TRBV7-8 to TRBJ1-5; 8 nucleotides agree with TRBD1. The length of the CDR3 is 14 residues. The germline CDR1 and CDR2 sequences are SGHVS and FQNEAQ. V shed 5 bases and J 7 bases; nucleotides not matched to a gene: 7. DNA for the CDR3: TGTGCCAGCAGCCCTCAGGGGGCAGGCCAGCCCCAGCATTTT. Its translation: CASSPQGAGQPQHF.

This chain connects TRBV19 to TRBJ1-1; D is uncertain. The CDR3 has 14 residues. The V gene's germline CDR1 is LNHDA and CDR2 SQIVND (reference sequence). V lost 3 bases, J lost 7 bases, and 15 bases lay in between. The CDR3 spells CASSIGGSEYEAFF. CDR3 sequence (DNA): TGTGCCAGTAGTATTGGCGGCAGCGAATATGAAGCTTTCTTT.

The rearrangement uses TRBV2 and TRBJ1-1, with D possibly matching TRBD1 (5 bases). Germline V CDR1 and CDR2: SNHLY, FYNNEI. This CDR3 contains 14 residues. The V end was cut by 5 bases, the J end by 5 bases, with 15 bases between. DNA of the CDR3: TGTGCCAGCAGTTATGGGGGTGGGAGGACTGAAGCTTTCTTT. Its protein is CASSYGGGRTEAFF.

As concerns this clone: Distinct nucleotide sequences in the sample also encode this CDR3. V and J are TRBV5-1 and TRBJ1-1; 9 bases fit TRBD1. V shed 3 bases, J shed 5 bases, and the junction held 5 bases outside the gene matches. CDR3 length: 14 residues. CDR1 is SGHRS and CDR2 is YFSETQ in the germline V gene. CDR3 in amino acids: CASSSGQGGTEAFF. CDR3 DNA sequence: TGCGCCAGCAGCTCGGGACAGGGAGGGACTGAAGCTTTCTTT.

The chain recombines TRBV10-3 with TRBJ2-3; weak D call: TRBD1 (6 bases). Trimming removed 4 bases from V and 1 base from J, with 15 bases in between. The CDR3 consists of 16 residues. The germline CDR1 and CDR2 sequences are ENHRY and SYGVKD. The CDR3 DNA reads TGTGCCATCAGTGGGGCCAGAGGGGGAGGCACAGATACGCAGTATTTT. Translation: CAISGARGGGTDTQYF.

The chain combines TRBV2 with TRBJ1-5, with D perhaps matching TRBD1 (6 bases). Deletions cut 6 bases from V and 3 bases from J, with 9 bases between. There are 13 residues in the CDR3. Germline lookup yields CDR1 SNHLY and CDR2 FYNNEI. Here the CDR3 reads CASSRDNNQPQHF. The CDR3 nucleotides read TGTGCCAGCAGCCGGGACAACAATCAGCCCCAGCATTTT. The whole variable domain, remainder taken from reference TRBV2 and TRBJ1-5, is EPEVTQTPSHQVTQMGQEVILRCVPISNHLYFYWYRQILGQKVEFLVSFYNNEISEKSEIFDDQFSVERPDGSNFTLKIRSTKLEDSAMYFCASSRDNNQPQHFGDGTRLSIL.